This section outlines one T cell receptor beta chain sequence together with its context. The data stem from a study of blood T cell repertoires in COVID-19. Study-wide context: Spain, Italy and the United States supplied samples that represented acute and convalescent COVID-19. Nucleic acid was either cDNA or gDNA, and it came from T cells, B-cell-depleted T cells, or PBMCs.

In the source study's methods: Amplified reference gene primers provided the basis for estimating nucleated cell counts. Libraries were prepared by immunoSEQ multiplex PCR; TCRdb keeps only in-frame clonotypes and omits some of them. V and J calls and clone size are as listed in that table; D and trimming were resolved from the DNA. This table holds 200,000 or so clones, 80% to 85% found once. The CDR3 extends over 16 amino acids. V usage is TRBV21-1 and J usage is TRBJ1-3; TRBD1 is the table's D call and was not checked against the DNA. TRBV21-1 is an annotated pseudogene. This clonotype was obtained from a woman in her thirties who had recovered from COVID-19. Material: peripheral blood. The CDR3 sequence: CASSKARTGDGNTIYF. In DNA, the CDR3 is TGTGCCAGCAGCAAAGCGCGGACAGGGGACGGAAACACCATATATTTT.